This T cell receptor (beta chain) was captured by sequencing in a study of blood T cell repertoires in COVID-19. Study details: Spain, Italy and the United States supplied samples that represented acute and convalescent COVID-19. PBMCs, B-cell-depleted T cells, or T cells provided the cDNA or gDNA that made up the material.

The germline CDR1 and CDR2 sequences are SQVTM and ANQGSEA. The V and J ends lost 1 base and 3 bases respectively, with 7 bases between them. The CDR3 contains 13 residues. Participant age was roughly 18 to 89 years, and participants resided in fewer than 25 US areas. In the authors' workflow: Amplified reference gene primers provided the basis for estimating nucleated cell counts. TCRdb keeps only in-frame clones here, not all; method: immunoSEQ multiplex PCR. Clone size and the V and J calls come from that table; the DNA yielded D and trimming. In the table there are about 280,000 clones, around 91% of which are singletons.

The receptor was derived from a woman younger than 30 with acute COVID-19. The rearrangement links TRBV29-1 to TRBJ2-1; TRBD1 is a possible D gene (5 bases). The source material was PBMCs or T cells enriched from blood (not recorded which). The DNA for the CDR3 is TGCAGCGTTGAAGGCAGGGTCTACAATGAGCAGTTCTTC. Its translation is CSVEGRVYNEQFF.